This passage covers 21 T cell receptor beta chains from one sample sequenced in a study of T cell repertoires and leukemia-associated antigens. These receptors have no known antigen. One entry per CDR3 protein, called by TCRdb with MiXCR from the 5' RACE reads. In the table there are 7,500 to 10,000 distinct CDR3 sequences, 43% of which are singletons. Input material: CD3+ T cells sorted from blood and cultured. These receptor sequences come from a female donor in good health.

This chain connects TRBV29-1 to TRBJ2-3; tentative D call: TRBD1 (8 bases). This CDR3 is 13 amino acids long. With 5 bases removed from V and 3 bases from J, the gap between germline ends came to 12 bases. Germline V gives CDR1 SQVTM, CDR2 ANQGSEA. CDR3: CSVLQGGTDTQYF. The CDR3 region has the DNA TGCAGCGTTCTACAGGGGGGGACAGATACGCAGTATTTT.

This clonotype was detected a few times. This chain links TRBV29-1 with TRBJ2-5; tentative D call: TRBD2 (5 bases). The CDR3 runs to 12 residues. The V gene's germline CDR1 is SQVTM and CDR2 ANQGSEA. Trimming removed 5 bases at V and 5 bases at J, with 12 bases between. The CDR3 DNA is TGCAGCGTTTACGAGGGCTCGGAGACCCAGTACTTC. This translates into CSVYEGSETQYF.

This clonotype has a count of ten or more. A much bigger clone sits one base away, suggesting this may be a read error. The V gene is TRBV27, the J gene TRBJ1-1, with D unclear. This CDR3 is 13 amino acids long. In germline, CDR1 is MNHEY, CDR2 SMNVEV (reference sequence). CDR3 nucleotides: TGTGCCAGCAGTTTATACGGGAACGCTGAAGCTTTCTTT. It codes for CASSLYGNAEAFF.

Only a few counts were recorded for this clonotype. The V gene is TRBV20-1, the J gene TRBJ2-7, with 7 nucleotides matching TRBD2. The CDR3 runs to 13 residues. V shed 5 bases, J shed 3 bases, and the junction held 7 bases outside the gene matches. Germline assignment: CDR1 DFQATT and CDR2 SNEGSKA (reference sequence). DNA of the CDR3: TGCAGTGCTCGCGGCGGGAGCGACTACGAGCAGTACTTC. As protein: CSARGGSDYEQYF.

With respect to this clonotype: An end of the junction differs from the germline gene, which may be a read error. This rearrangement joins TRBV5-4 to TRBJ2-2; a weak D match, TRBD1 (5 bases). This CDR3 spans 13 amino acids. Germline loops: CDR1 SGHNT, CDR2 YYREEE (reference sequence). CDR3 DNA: TGTCCCAGCAGCTGGGGCAAAACCGGGGAGCTGTTTTTT. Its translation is CPSSWGKTGELFF. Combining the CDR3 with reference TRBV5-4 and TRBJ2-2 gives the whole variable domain ETGVTQSPTHLIKTRGQQVTLRCSSQSGHNTVSWYQQALGQGPQFIFQYYREEENGRGNFPPRFSGLQFPNYSSELNVNALELDDSALYLCPSSWGKTGELFFGEGSRLTVL.

The CDR3 protein is CAISESSGGTYNEQFF. For the CDR3, the DNA is TGTGCCATCAGTGAGTCCAGCGGGGGGACCTACAATGAGCAGTTCTTC. This chain connects TRBV10-3 to TRBJ2-1, with 9 bases fitting TRBD2. Trimming took 0 bases from V and 2 from J; bases not matched to a gene: 2. Germline V gene sequence: CDR1 ENHRY, CDR2 SYGVKD. The CDR3 consists of 16 residues.

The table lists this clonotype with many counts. The CDR3 DNA follows: TGTGCCAGCAGTTTTATAGTAAACCGAAACACCGGGGAGCTGTTTTTT. It is translated as CASSFIVNRNTGELFF. The chain combines TRBV12-3 or TRBV12-4 with TRBJ2-2, with D unresolved. This CDR3 contains 16 residues. The germline V and J ends were trimmed by 3 bases and 2 bases, with 13 bases remaining between them.

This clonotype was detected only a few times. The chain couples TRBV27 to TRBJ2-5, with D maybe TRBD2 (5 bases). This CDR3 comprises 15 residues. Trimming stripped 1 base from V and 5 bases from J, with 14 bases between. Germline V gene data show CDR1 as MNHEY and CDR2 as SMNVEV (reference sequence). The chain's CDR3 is CASSLFRGTSETQYF. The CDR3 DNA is TGTGCCAGCAGTTTATTTCGGGGAACTTCGGAGACCCAGTACTTC.

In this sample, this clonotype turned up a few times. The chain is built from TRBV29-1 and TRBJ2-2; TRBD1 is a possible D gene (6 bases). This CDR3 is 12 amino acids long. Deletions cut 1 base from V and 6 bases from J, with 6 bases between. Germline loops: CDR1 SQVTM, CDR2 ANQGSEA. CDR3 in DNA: TGCAGCGTTGAAGCAGGGGCCGGGGAGCTGTTTTTT. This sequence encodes CSVEAGAGELFF.

CDR3 DNA: TGCAGCGTTGAGGGGACAGGGGTATCGAATGAGCAGTTCTTC. Protein product: CSVEGTGVSNEQFF. This chain connects TRBV29-1 to TRBJ2-1; 10 bases agree with TRBD1. The junction had 6 bases not matched to a gene; V was cut back by 3 bases and J by 7 bases. This CDR3 comprises 14 residues. Germline V gives CDR1 SQVTM, CDR2 ANQGSEA.

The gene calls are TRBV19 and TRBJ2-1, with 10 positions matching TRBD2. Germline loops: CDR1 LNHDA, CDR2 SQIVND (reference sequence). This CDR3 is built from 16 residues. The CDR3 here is CVGSIRTSGTYNEQFF. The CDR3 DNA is TGTGTCGGTTCGATAAGGACTAGCGGTACCTACAATGAGCAGTTCTTC.

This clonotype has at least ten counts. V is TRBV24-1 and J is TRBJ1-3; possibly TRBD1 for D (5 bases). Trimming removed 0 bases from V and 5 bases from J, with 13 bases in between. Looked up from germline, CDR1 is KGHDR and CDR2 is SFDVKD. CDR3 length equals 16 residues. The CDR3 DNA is TGTGCCACCAGTGATTTGGACAGTACCGGCAGAAACACCATATATTTT. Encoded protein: CATSDLDSTGRNTIYF.

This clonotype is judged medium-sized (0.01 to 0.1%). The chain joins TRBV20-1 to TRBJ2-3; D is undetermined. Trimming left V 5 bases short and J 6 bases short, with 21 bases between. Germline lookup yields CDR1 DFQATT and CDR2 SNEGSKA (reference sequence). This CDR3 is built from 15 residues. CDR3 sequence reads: CSAGHRAPTADTQYF. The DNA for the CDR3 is TGCAGTGCTGGGCACCGGGCTCCGACCGCGGATACGCAGTATTTT.

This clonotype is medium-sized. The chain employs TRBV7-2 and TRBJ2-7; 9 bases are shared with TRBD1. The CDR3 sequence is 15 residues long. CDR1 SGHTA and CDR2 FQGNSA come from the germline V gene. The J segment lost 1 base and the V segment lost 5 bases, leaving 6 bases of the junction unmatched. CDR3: CASSNRQGGSYEQYF. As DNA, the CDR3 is TGTGCCAGCAGCAATCGACAGGGGGGATCCTACGAGCAGTACTTC.

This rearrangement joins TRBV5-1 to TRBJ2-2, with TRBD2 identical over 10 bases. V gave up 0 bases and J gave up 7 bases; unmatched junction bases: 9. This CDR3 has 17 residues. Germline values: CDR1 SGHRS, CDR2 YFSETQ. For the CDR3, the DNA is TGCGCCAGCAGCTTGGCCGGGCTAGCGGGAGCATACGGGGAGCTGTTTTTT. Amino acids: CASSLAGLAGAYGELFF.

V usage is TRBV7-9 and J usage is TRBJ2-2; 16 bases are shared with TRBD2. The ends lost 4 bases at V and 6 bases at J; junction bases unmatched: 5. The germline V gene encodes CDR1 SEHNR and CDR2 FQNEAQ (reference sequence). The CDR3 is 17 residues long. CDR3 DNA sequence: TGTGCCAGCAGCTCACCGGGACTAGCGGGAGGGGCCGGGGAGCTGTTTTTT. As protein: CASSSPGLAGGAGELFF.

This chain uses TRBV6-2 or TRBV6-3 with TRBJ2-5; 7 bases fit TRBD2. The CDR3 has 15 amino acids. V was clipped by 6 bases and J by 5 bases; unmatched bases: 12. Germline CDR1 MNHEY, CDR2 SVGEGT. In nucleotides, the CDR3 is TGTGCCAGCAGCCCCGGTAATAGCGGGCACGAGACCCAGTACTTC. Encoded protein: CASSPGNSGHETQYF.

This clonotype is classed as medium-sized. This CDR3 is CASRLAAFVEQFF. Here the CDR3 DNA reads TGTGCCAGCCGCCTAGCGGCGTTTGTGGAGCAGTTCTTC. The chain uses TRBV7-2 and TRBJ2-1; 7 bases are a match to TRBD2. CDR3 length: 13 residues. Germline V lookup: CDR1 SGHTA, CDR2 FQGNSA. The V gene end was trimmed by 8 bases and the J gene end by 10 bases; junction bases not matched to a gene: 11.

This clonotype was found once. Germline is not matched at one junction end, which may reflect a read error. CDR3 coding DNA: TGTGCCAGCAGTTTAGCAGGGATAAATCAGTCCCAGCATTTT. Its translation is CASSLAGINQSQHF. V is TRBV28 and J is TRBJ1-5, with a tentative D call TRBD1 (5 bases). Germline V lookup: CDR1 MDHEN, CDR2 SYDVKM. The CDR3 covers 14 residues.

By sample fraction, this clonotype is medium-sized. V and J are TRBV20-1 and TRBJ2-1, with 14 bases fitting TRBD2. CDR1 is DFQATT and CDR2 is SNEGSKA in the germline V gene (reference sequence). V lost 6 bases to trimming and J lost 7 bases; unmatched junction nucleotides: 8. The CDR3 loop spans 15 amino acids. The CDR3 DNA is TGCAGTGCCCCTCCGCGGACTAGCGGGAGGAATGAGCAGTTCTTC. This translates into CSAPPRTSGRNEQFF.

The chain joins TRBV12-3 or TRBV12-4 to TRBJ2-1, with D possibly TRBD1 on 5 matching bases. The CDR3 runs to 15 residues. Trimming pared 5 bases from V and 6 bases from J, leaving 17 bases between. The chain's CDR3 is CASSTRWGPGNEQFF. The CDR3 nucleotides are TGTGCCAGCAGTACCCGCTGGGGCCCAGGCAATGAGCAGTTCTTC.